The clone carrying this T cell receptor beta chain was observed once. Its antigen is not identified. As to treatment: approximately 11-day PBMC culture with coronavirus spike peptide pools or control peptides (ViraFEST assay). PCR-confirmed positives ranged from March to December 2020, preceding US Alpha, Beta and Delta variants. The record originates from a study of vaccination and CD4 T cells after COVID-19. Overall study context: Once diagnosed, patients had post-COVID samples drawn a median approximately 100 days later (range 35 to 161). Post-vaccine sample collection happened at a median of approximately 74 days after dose two, ranging 14 to 241.

Sequencing of cultured CD4+ T cell DNA used the Oncomine TCR Beta short-read assay. Each CDR3 protein is one row after TCRdb ran MiXCR on the PCR reads. The sample records almost 7,500 distinct CDR3 sequences, less than 85% being singletons. CDR1 is SGHDN and CDR2 is FVKESK in the germline V gene. Germline trimming cut 3 bases from V and 8 bases from J; bases unmatched to any gene: 7. The CDR3 spans 14 residues. The sample comprised CD4+ T cells from blood, cultured in vitro. The chain is built from TRBV14 and TRBJ1-2; TRBD1 matches 9 bases. The sequence was collected from a human donor who had recovered from COVID-19. Here the CDR3 reads CASSHVQGAFGYTF. In nucleotides, the CDR3 is TGTGCCAGCAGCCACGTACAGGGGGCCTTCGGCTACACCTTC.